The 19 T cell receptor beta chains below all came from one sample that was sequenced in a study of blood T cell repertoires in COVID-19. Assay used: immunoSEQ multiplex PCR; TCRdb lists only in-frame clones, some missing. The sample contains roughly 250,000 clones, around 85% of which appear only once. The sequenced sample was peripheral blood. These receptors came from a woman aged 80 or over with acute or convalescent COVID-19.

The V and J genes are TRBV11-2 and TRBJ2-2; D might be TRBD2 (5 bases). Germline values: CDR1 SGHAT, CDR2 FQNNGV. There are 15 residues in the CDR3. The V and J ends lost 8 bases and 3 bases respectively, with 16 bases between them. CDR3 in DNA: TGTGCCAGCCGCCACCTTCGGGGTGACACCGGGGAGCTGTTTTTT. Amino acid sequence: CASRHLRGDTGELFF.

J is TRBJ1-2 and V is TRBV2; D is perhaps TRBD1 (5 bases). Trimming removed 6 bases from V and 7 bases from J, with 15 bases in between. The CDR3 spans 13 residues. Germline V gene sequence: CDR1 SNHLY, CDR2 FYNNEI. The chain's CDR3 is CASRINDGAGYTF. CDR3 in DNA: TGTGCCAGCAGGATTAACGATGGGGCTGGCTACACCTTC.

The rearrangement links TRBV28 to TRBJ2-7; 7 bases are shared with TRBD1. From germline, CDR1 is MDHEN and CDR2 SYDVKM. J gave up 2 bases and V 7 bases, and 8 bases lay outside the gene matches. The CDR3 covers 14 residues. CDR3 nucleotide sequence: TGTGCCAGCATAGAGGCCGGGACAGCCTACGAGCAGTACTTC. Protein: CASIEAGTAYEQYF.

The chain combines TRBV28 with TRBJ1-5; D may be TRBD1 (5 bases). This CDR3 is 17 amino acids long. Per germline, CDR1 MDHEN and CDR2 SYDVKM. V lost 3 bases to trimming and J lost 0 bases, with 15 bases between them. The CDR3 loop reads CASSFRFRVFSNQPQHF. The DNA for the CDR3 is TGTGCCAGCAGTTTCCGATTCAGGGTCTTTAGCAATCAGCCCCAGCATTTT.

As concerns this clone: This CDR3 is also generated by other DNA sequences in the sample. The chain recombines TRBV10-3 with TRBJ2-1; TRBD1 might be the D (6 bases). Germline CDR1 ENHRY, CDR2 SYGVKD. The CDR3 runs 12 residues. Deletions cut 4 bases from V and 7 bases from J, with 8 bases between. CDR3 bases: TGTGCCATCAGTGGCAGGGGAAATGAGCAGTTCTTC. Protein product: CAISGRGNEQFF.

The gene calls are TRBV23-1 and TRBJ2-7; TRBD2 might be the D (6 bases). Being an ORF, TRBV23-1 has a function that is uncertain. There are 13 residues in the CDR3. Trimming shortened V by 6 bases and J by 3 bases, and 12 bases separated the two germline ends. CDR3 bases: TGCGCCAGCAGGGGGGGAAGGTACTACGAGCAGTACTTC. Translation gives CASRGGRYYEQYF.

This chain joins TRBV7-9 and TRBJ1-2; 8 bases agree with TRBD1. This CDR3 region has 15 residues. Trimming cost V 3 bases and J 8 bases; bases outside gene matches: 11. CDR1 SEHNR and CDR2 FQNEAQ come from the germline V gene (reference sequence). CDR3 DNA sequence: TGTGCCAGCAGCTTCAGGGGCAGGGGGCTTCAGGGCTACACCTTC. Amino acids: CASSFRGRGLQGYTF.

This clone appeared once. The chain couples TRBV9 to TRBJ2-3; 8 nucleotides line up with TRBD2. The J segment lost 1 base and the V segment lost 2 bases, leaving 6 bases of the junction unmatched. The CDR3 has 16 residues. Germline V gene lookup returns CDR1 SGDLS and CDR2 YYNGEE. The CDR3 DNA sequence: TGTGCCAGCAGCGTTTGGGCGGGGGGAGGCACAGATACGCAGTATTTT. This gives the protein CASSVWAGGGTDTQYF.

The chain uses TRBV9 and TRBJ1-2; a weak D match, TRBD1 (6 bases). Looked up from germline, CDR1 is SGDLS and CDR2 is YYNGEE. There are 14 residues in the CDR3. The ends were cut back, 3 bases at V and 8 bases at J, with 17 bases in the middle. The CDR3 nucleotides are TGTGCCAGCAGCGCCACGGGGGGGGCCTACGGCTACACCTTC. It yields the protein CASSATGGAYGYTF.

The chain links TRBV7-3 to TRBJ2-2, with no clear D. Between the trimmed V and J ends, which lost 5 bases and 5 bases, there was a span of 9 bases. The germline CDR1 and CDR2 sequences are SGHTA and FQGTGA. The CDR3 totals 13 residues. The CDR3 bases are TGTGCCAGCAGCCCCCGGAGAACCGGGGAGCTGTTTTTT. Encoded protein: CASSPRRTGELFF.

The V call is TRBV14, the J call TRBJ1-6; 9 bases fit TRBD1. Unmatched junction bases numbered 6, after V lost 3 bases and J lost 9 bases. Germline values: CDR1 SGHDN, CDR2 FVKESK. CDR3 length: 15 amino acids. CDR3 residues: CASSHRDRVSSPLHF. CDR3 DNA: TGTGCCAGCAGCCACCGGGACAGGGTTAGTTCACCCCTCCACTTT.

This chain links TRBV6-1 with TRBJ1-2; TRBD1 matches at 8 bases. V lost 4 bases, J lost 0 bases, and 10 bases stayed unmatched. This CDR3 contains 17 residues. Germline V gene data show CDR1 as MNHNS and CDR2 as SASEGT. CDR3 nucleotides: TGTGCCAGCAGTGGACAGGGGACAACCATTACTAACTATGGCTACACCTTC. Protein product: CASSGQGTTITNYGYTF.

The sample holds one count of this clone. This chain joins TRBV5-6 and TRBJ2-4; D unclear. The CDR3 has 16 amino acids. V was cut by 6 bases and J by 1 base, with 17 bases left in between. Germline CDR1 and CDR2: SGHDT and YYEEEE. The CDR3: CASTPWVDGAKNIQYF. The CDR3 region has the DNA TGTGCCAGCACACCCTGGGTCGACGGGGCCAAAAACATTCAGTACTTC.

This rearrangement joins TRBV7-3 to TRBJ1-5; 9 bases match TRBD1. Germline CDR1 reads SGHTA; CDR2 reads FQGTGA. The CDR3 extends over 13 amino acids. Trimming at V came to 3 bases and at J to 6 bases, leaving 0 bases not matched to a gene. This chain's CDR3 is CASSLDRGQPQHF. In DNA, the CDR3 is TGTGCCAGCAGCTTGGACAGGGGTCAGCCCCAGCATTTT.

The chain is built from TRBV27 and TRBJ2-6; D gene uncertain. The germline gives CDR1 MNHEY, CDR2 SMNVEV (reference sequence). The length of the CDR3 is 15 residues. The germline V and J ends were trimmed by 6 bases and 3 bases, with 12 bases remaining between them. The CDR3 sequence: CASSPLWSGANVLTF. The CDR3 nucleotides are TGTGCCAGCAGCCCTCTGTGGAGTGGGGCCAACGTCCTGACTTTC.

The V and J genes are TRBV7-9 and TRBJ2-5, with D perhaps matching TRBD1 (6 bases). V dropped 5 bases and J dropped 4 bases, with 11 bases sitting between them. This CDR3 is 13 amino acids long. Germline V gives CDR1 SEHNR, CDR2 FQNEAQ (reference sequence). This chain's CDR3 is CASSPRTAETQYF. The CDR3 region has the DNA TGTGCCAGCAGCCCTCGGACAGCAGAGACCCAGTACTTC.

The chain has TRBV27 and TRBJ2-2, with 7 bases that match TRBD1. This CDR3 is built from 16 residues. Germline CDR1 reads MNHEY; CDR2 reads SMNVEV (reference sequence). V was clipped by 5 bases and J by 1 base; unmatched bases: 7. The CDR3 spells CASSRKGTENTGELFF. CDR3 nucleotide sequence: TGTGCCAGCAGTCGTAAGGGGACAGAGAACACCGGGGAGCTGTTTTTT.

There are a few counts of this clone. The genes are TRBV3-1 (or the pseudogene TRBV3-2) and TRBJ1-4, with 9 bases aligning to TRBD1. From germline, CDR1 is LGHDT and CDR2 YNNKEL (reference sequence). Unmatched junction bases numbered 12, after V lost 4 bases and J lost 3 bases. The CDR3 is 18 amino acids. The CDR3 protein is CASSPNTGGVGPNEKLFF. The CDR3 DNA reads TGTGCCAGCAGCCCGAATACAGGGGGCGTTGGACCTAATGAAAAACTGTTTTTT.

This clone has a handful of counts. The V gene is TRBV20-1, the J gene TRBJ2-3; no firm D call. V gave up 3 bases and J gave up 4 bases, with 14 bases separating them. Germline assignment: CDR1 DFQATT and CDR2 SNEGSKA (reference sequence). This CDR3 spans 14 amino acids. CDR3 sequence: CSASRPSGADTQYF. The CDR3 DNA follows: TGCAGTGCTAGTAGGCCTAGTGGTGCAGATACGCAGTATTTT.